This T cell receptor beta chain originates from a study of cytomegalovirus exposure and HLA in healthy donors. Primers for the PCR totalled 60 Vbeta and 13 Jbeta. Method: immunoSEQ multiplex PCR; TCRdb's copy keeps in-frame clones and lacks some. This sample has around 170,000 clones, with roughly 80% found just once. The CDR3 is 15 residues long. Trimming removed 2 bases from V and 2 bases from J, with 12 bases in between. Germline V gives CDR1 SGHTA, CDR2 FQGNSA. Sequencing used PBMCs. The rearrangement uses TRBV7-2 and TRBJ1-1; D not resolved. The receptor comes from a middle-aged man in good health and CMV-seronegative. The CDR3 DNA is TGTGCCAGCAGCTTATTCCGGGGAGGTAACACTGAAGCTTTCTTT. Translation gives CASSLFRGGNTEAFF. The full variable domain, completed using reference TRBV7-2 and TRBJ1-1, is GAGVSQSPSNKVTEKGKDVELRCDPISGHTALYWYRQSLGQGLEFLIYFQGNSAPDKSGLPSDRFSAERTGGSVSTLTIQRTQQEDSAVYLCASSLFRGGNTEAFFGQGTRLTVV.